Following are 20 T cell receptor beta chains from one sample sequenced in a study of CD8 T cells in ankylosing spondylitis. TCRdb recomputed calls from the 5' RACE reads with MiXCR, one row per CDR3 protein. The top ten hold about 12% of the sample, which has under 120,000 distinct CDR3 sequences, 24% seen once. Source material: synovial fluid, either unsorted or a sorted T cell fraction (not recorded which). All receptors derive from a male donor with ankylosing spondylitis.

This clonotype came up a few times. The chain carries TRBV24-1 and TRBJ2-1, with a tentative D call TRBD2 (6 bases). The germline gives CDR1 KGHDR, CDR2 SFDVKD. CDR3 length: 15 residues. Trimming took off 3 bases at V and 6 bases at J, with 14 bases between the two ends. The CDR3 DNA reads TGTGCCACCAGTGATGGTAGGGACTCTATCAATGAGCAGTTCTTC. Translating gives CATSDGRDSINEQFF.

The chain joins TRBV7-2 to TRBJ1-4; D is unresolved. This CDR3 region has 13 residues. The ends were cut back, 5 bases at V and 8 bases at J, with 12 bases in the middle. Germline CDR1 is SGHTA and CDR2 is FQGNSA. Here the CDR3 reads CASSRNGIEKLFF. For the CDR3, the DNA is TGTGCCAGCAGCCGCAATGGAATCGAAAAACTGTTTTTT.

Only a few counts were recorded for this clonotype. The chain links TRBV5-1 to TRBJ1-1; 8 bases are a match to TRBD1. The CDR3 extends over 15 amino acids. V shed 2 bases and J 1 base; nucleotides not matched to a gene: 4. Germline loops: CDR1 SGHRS, CDR2 YFSETQ. CDR3 in amino acids: CASSFRGLGNTEAFF. DNA for the CDR3: TGCGCCAGCAGCTTCAGGGGGCTCGGGAACACTGAAGCTTTCTTT.

The genes are TRBV27 and TRBJ2-1; D ambiguous. V was clipped by 6 bases and J by 4 bases, with 10 bases between them. The CDR3 extends over 13 amino acids. CDR1 and CDR2 (germline): MNHEY, SMNVEV (reference sequence). The CDR3 loop reads CASRSLDYNEQFF. The CDR3, as DNA: TGTGCCAGCAGATCCCTAGATTACAATGAGCAGTTCTTC.

This clonotype has only a few counts. The chain employs TRBV29-1 and TRBJ2-1; 8 bases align to TRBD2. V lost 4 bases to trimming and J lost 2 bases; unmatched junction nucleotides: 7. CDR1 and CDR2 from the germline V gene are SQVTM and ANQGSEA. The CDR3 has 15 residues. The CDR3 loop is CSVAPPAGAYNEQFF. The CDR3, as DNA: TGCAGCGTTGCCCCCCCAGCGGGAGCCTACAATGAGCAGTTCTTC.

This clonotype was seen only a few times. V usage is TRBV7-8 and J usage is TRBJ2-1, with 12 nucleotides matching TRBD2. J lost 7 bases, V lost 3 bases, and 10 bases had no gene match. This CDR3 comprises 17 residues. Germline CDR1 SGHVS, CDR2 FQNEAQ. CDR3 in DNA: TGTGCCAGCAGCTTTCCCCCACTAGCGGGAGGATTAAATGAGCAGTTCTTC. Its protein product is CASSFPPLAGGLNEQFF.

This clonotype came up a few times. The genes are TRBV20-1 and TRBJ2-1; 14 nucleotides line up with TRBD2. The CDR3 sequence is 15 residues long. The junction had 7 bases not matched to a gene; V was cut back by 5 bases and J by 7 bases. Germline CDR1 is DFQATT and CDR2 is SNEGSKA (reference sequence). CDR3 nucleotides: TGCAGTGCTCCGGGACTAGCGGGAGAGGAGAATGAGCAGTTCTTC. Encoded protein: CSAPGLAGEENEQFF.

This clonotype has a count of ten or more. The CDR3 sequence is CSVLPQRQGIRGLYEQYF. The CDR3 bases are TGCAGCGTCCTACCCCAGAGACAGGGGATAAGGGGCCTTTACGAGCAGTACTTC. V gene TRBV29-1 combines with J gene TRBJ2-7; 8 positions agree with TRBD1. Germline V gives CDR1 SQVTM, CDR2 ANQGSEA. V trimming: 6 bases; J trimming: 4 bases; junction bases outside the gene matches: 23. The CDR3 totals 18 residues.

This clonotype showed up many times. The V and J genes are TRBV5-1 and TRBJ1-1; maybe TRBD1 (5 bases). The CDR3 extends over 14 amino acids. The germline V gene has CDR1 SGHRS and CDR2 YFSETQ. Trimming removed 5 bases at V and 0 bases at J, with 11 bases between. CDR3 bases: TGCGCCAGCAGGGTGGACAACATGAACACTGAAGCTTTCTTT. Amino acid sequence: CASRVDNMNTEAFF.

In this sample, this clonotype turned up many times. This chain connects TRBV15 to TRBJ2-1; possible D gene TRBD2, 5 bases. Germline V lookup: CDR1 LNHNV, CDR2 YYDKDF (reference sequence). The CDR3 extends over 17 amino acids. With 3 bases removed from V and 0 bases from J, the gap between germline ends came to 15 bases. In nucleotides, the CDR3 is TGTGCCACCAGCAGCCCCGTCGGGGAAAGCTCCTACAATGAGCAGTTCTTC. Its protein product is CATSSPVGESSYNEQFF.

The V gene is TRBV4-2, the J gene TRBJ2-2; D tentatively reads TRBD1 or TRBD2 (5 bases each). The germline V gene encodes CDR1 LGHNA and CDR2 YNFKEQ. With 0 bases removed from V and 6 bases from J, the gap between germline ends came to 8 bases. The CDR3 is made up of 14 amino acids. CDR3 protein: CASSQDGGSGELFF. The CDR3 DNA reads TGTGCCAGCAGCCAAGATGGGGGATCCGGGGAGCTGTTTTTT.

The genes are TRBV6-2 or TRBV6-3 and TRBJ2-1; 13 bases line up with TRBD2. Unmatched junction bases numbered 5, after V lost 7 bases and J lost 5 bases. The CDR3 contains 15 residues. The V gene's germline CDR1 is MNHEY and CDR2 SVGEGT. The CDR3 nucleotides are TGTGCCAGCACCGCCGGGACTAGCGGGAACAATGAGCAGTTCTTC. It specifies CASTAGTSGNNEQFF.

In its sample, this clonotype was seen many times. This rearrangement joins TRBV7-9 to TRBJ2-1; D may be TRBD1 (5 bases). The CDR3 runs to 15 residues. From germline, CDR1 is SEHNR and CDR2 FQNEAQ (reference sequence). Trimming pared 5 bases from V and 3 bases from J, leaving 14 bases between. CDR3 coding DNA: TGTGCCAGCAGCATATTGACAGTTGACTACAATGAGCAGTTCTTC. Its translation: CASSILTVDYNEQFF.

This clonotype was recorded only once. The rearrangement joins TRBV5-1 to TRBJ1-2, with 7 bases identical to TRBD1. The CDR3 contains 12 residues. Germline CDR1 reads SGHRS; CDR2 reads YFSETQ. After removal of 4 bases from V and 8 bases from J, the junction contained 5 bases not matched to a gene. In DNA, the CDR3 is TGCGCCAGCAGCGAGGGGGCGGGAGGCTACACCTTC. Translating it yields CASSEGAGGYTF.

The chain links TRBV3-1 to TRBJ2-1; TRBD2 matches at 9 bases. Germline trimming cut 1 base from V and 7 bases from J; bases unmatched to any gene: 5. Germline V gene lookup returns CDR1 LGHDT and CDR2 YNNKEL (reference sequence). CDR3 length equals 15 residues. The CDR3 coding sequence is TGTGCCAGCAGCCAAGCGTCTAGCGGGATAAATGAGCAGTTCTTC. Protein sequence: CASSQASSGINEQFF.

The V call is TRBV11-3, the J call TRBJ2-1; 7 bases match TRBD2. Germline CDR1 reads SGHNT; CDR2 reads YENEEA. V lost 5 bases to trimming and J lost 2 bases; unmatched junction nucleotides: 6. The CDR3 consists of 15 residues. Here the CDR3 reads CASSPRDYPYNEQFF. The CDR3 region has the DNA TGTGCCAGCAGCCCCCGGGACTATCCCTACAATGAGCAGTTCTTC. Using reference TRBV11-3 and TRBJ2-1 for the parts outside the CDR3, the full variable domain is EAGVVQSPRYKIIEKKQPVAFWCNPISGHNTLYWYLQNLGQGPELLIRYENEEAVDDSQLPKDRFSAERLKGVDSTLKIQPAELGDSAVYLCASSPRDYPYNEQFFGPGTRLTVL.

The V call is TRBV18, the J call TRBJ1-1; D uncertain. This CDR3 has 13 amino acids. Per germline, CDR1 KGHSH and CDR2 LQKENI. Trimming stripped 2 bases from V and 3 bases from J, with 7 bases between. The CDR3 DNA sequence: TGTGCCAGCTCACCAGTCCCATACACTGAAGCTTTCTTT. Translated, it gives CASSPVPYTEAFF. The full variable domain, its missing parts supplied by reference TRBV18 and TRBJ1-1, is NAGVMQNPRHLVRRRGQEARLRCSPMKGHSHVYWYRQLPEEGLKFMVYLQKENIIDESGMPKERFSAEFPKEGPSILRIQQVVRGDSAAYFCASSPVPYTEAFFGQGTRLTVV.

This chain links TRBV6-1 with TRBJ2-3; 8 nucleotides align to TRBD2. The germline V gene has CDR1 MNHNS and CDR2 SASEGT. V lost 3 bases, J lost 1 base, and 6 bases stayed unmatched. This CDR3 is 16 amino acids long. This CDR3 reads CASSEPGGSGTDTQYF. CDR3 nucleotide sequence: TGTGCCAGCAGTGAGCCGGGGGGGAGTGGCACAGATACGCAGTATTTT.

This clonotype was observed once. This chain links TRBV20-1 with TRBJ1-6, with a possible D match to TRBD1 (5 bases). V was clipped by 1 base and J by 9 bases, with 13 bases between them. CDR3 size: 14 residues. Germline CDR1 is DFQATT and CDR2 is SNEGSKA (reference sequence). CDR3 protein: CSARADIDSSPLHF. For the CDR3, the DNA is TGCAGTGCTAGAGCTGATATAGACAGTTCACCCCTCCACTTT.

This clonotype was seen more than once but under ten times. The rearrangement joins TRBV28 to TRBJ2-7, with TRBD2 matching 7 bases. Germline CDR1 reads MDHEN; CDR2 reads SYDVKM. Trimming removed 6 bases from V and 7 bases from J; junction bases left unmatched: 15. CDR3 size: 15 residues. This CDR3 is CASSAMGRSGGEQYV. The CDR3 DNA reads as TGTGCCAGCAGCGCCATGGGGAGGTCCGGGGGGGAGCAGTACGTC.